This is a list of T cell receptor beta chains from one sample in a study of cytomegalovirus exposure and HLA in healthy donors. This table comes from immunoSEQ multiplex PCR, and its TCRdb copy is limited to in-frame clones, with some not included. The repertoire holds approximately 140,000 clones, with around 80% as singletons. The sequenced material came from PBMCs. These receptors were collected from a woman between 50 and 59 years old in good health and CMV-seronegative. Each CDR3 is given with its conserved first and last residue. A D gene is named only where the DNA matches it firmly. Clone size appears in some rows only: once, few, many, or a class for an expanded clone.

abundance | d_gene | j_gene | v_gene | CDR3aa | CDR3nt
- | TRBD2 | TRBJ2-7 | TRBV28 | CASSWPPREGDYEQYF | TGTGCCAGCAGTTGGCCCCCACGGGAGGGGGATTACGAGCAGTACTTC
- | - | TRBJ1-5 | TRBV16 | CASSQLRGNQPQHF | TGTGCCAGCAGCCAATTAAGGGGGAATCAGCCCCAGCATTTT
- | - | TRBJ2-1 | TRBV9 | CASSVAGDNEQFF | TGTGCCAGCAGCGTAGCGGGGGACAATGAGCAGTTCTTC
few | - | TRBJ2-2 | TRBV25-1 | CASRQTNTGELFF | TGTGCCAGCAGGCAGACGAACACCGGGGAGCTGTTTTTT
- | TRBD1 | TRBJ2-5 | TRBV11-2 | CASSSSGARGRAQYF | TGTGCCAGCAGCTCCTCCGGGGCCAGGGGGCGGGCCCAGTACTTC
few | TRBD1 | TRBJ1-2 | TRBV6-6 | CASHPGGESYTF | TGTGCCAGTCATCCAGGGGGCGAGAGCTACACCTTC
- | - | TRBJ1-1 | TRBV7-3 | CASSLFEGNTEAFF | TGTGCCAGCAGCTTATTTGAGGGGAACACTGAAGCTTTCTTT
few | - | TRBJ2-7 | TRBV4-1 | CASSQASGSYEQYF | TGCGCCAGCAGCCAAGCCTCGGGTTCCTACGAGCAGTACTTC
- | TRBD1 | TRBJ1-2 | TRBV2 | CASSPRDRGQYYGYTF | TGTGCCAGCAGTCCTAGGGACAGGGGGCAGTACTATGGCTACACCTTC
- | TRBD2 | TRBJ2-1 | TRBV27 | CASSGLAGINEQFF | TGTGCCAGCAGTGGCCTAGCGGGAATTAATGAGCAGTTCTTC
- | - | TRBJ1-4 | TRBV19 | CASRLEGANEKLFF | TGTGCCAGTAGACTTGAGGGAGCTAATGAAAAACTGTTTTTT
- | TRBD2 | TRBJ2-3 | TRBV5-1 | CASSFGLAGATDTQYF | TGCGCCAGCAGCTTTGGACTAGCGGGAGCAACAGATACGCAGTATTTT
- | TRBD1 | TRBJ1-5 | TRBV6-4 | CASRVGGQNNQPQHF | TGTGCCAGCAGAGTAGGGGGACAGAACAATCAGCCCCAGCATTTT
- | - | TRBJ2-3 | TRBV18 | CASSPDLASSTDTQYF | TGTGCCAGCTCACCGGATCTAGCGTCTAGCACAGATACGCAGTATTTT
- | TRBD2 | TRBJ2-1 | TRBV11-3 | CASSSGLAGYNEQFF | TGTGCCAGCAGCTCCGGTCTAGCGGGGTACAATGAGCAGTTCTTC
- | TRBD2 | TRBJ2-1 | TRBV5-1 | CASSLASGYSSYNEQFF | TGCGCCAGCAGCTTGGCTAGCGGGTATAGCTCCTACAATGAGCAGTTCTTC
- | TRBD2 | TRBJ2-3 | TRBV15 | CATSRGIRTSGIVGTDTQYF | TGTGCCACCAGCAGGGGAATAAGGACTAGCGGGATTGTGGGCACAGATACGCAGTATTTT
- | TRBD1 | TRBJ1-2 | TRBV6-5 | CASSYGTEGYGYTF | TGTGCCAGCAGTTACGGGACAGAGGGCTATGGCTACACCTTC
- | TRBD2 | TRBJ2-1 | TRBV9 | CASSVRTSYNEQFF | TGTGCCAGCAGCGTCCGGACTAGTTACAATGAGCAGTTCTTC
- | - | TRBJ1-1 | TRBV14 | CASSQELRNTEAFF | TGTGCCAGCAGCCAAGAACTGAGGAACACTGAAGCTTTCTTT
few | - | TRBJ1-1 | TRBV5-1 | CASSWGAEAFF | TGCGCCAGCAGTTGGGGGGCTGAAGCTTTCTTT
few | TRBD1 | TRBJ2-1 | TRBV9 | CASTSWDRADEQFF | TGTGCCAGCACCTCGTGGGACAGGGCCGATGAGCAGTTCTTC
- | TRBD1 | TRBJ2-2 | TRBV11-3 | CASFGQGITGELFF | TGTGCCAGCTTCGGACAGGGGATCACCGGGGAGCTGTTTTTT
- | TRBD2 | TRBJ2-1 | TRBV30 | CAWSVRLGITSGPRNEQFF | TGTGCCTGGAGTGTACGTCTTGGGATAACTAGCGGGCCAAGGAATGAGCAGTTCTTC
once | - | TRBJ2-7 | TRBV7-9 | CASSLESPPRGEQYF | TGTGCCAGCAGCTTAGAATCCCCTCCCCGGGGGGAGCAGTACTTC
- | TRBD2 | TRBJ2-2 | TRBV30 | CAWSVTSGGTGELFF | TGTGCCTGGAGTGTCACTAGCGGGGGTACCGGGGAGCTGTTTTTT
- | TRBD1 | TRBJ1-1 | TRBV2 | CASRQGGPVEAFF | TGTGCCAGCAGGCAGGGGGGTCCGGTTGAAGCTTTCTTT
- | - | TRBJ2-7 | TRBV11-2 | CASSLDPGDSYEQYF | TGTGCCAGCAGCTTAGACCCAGGGGACTCCTACGAGCAGTACTTC
- | - | TRBJ2-7 | TRBV29-1 | CSVPKRGSSYEQYF | TGCAGCGTCCCAAAGAGGGGGTCCTCCTACGAGCAGTACTTC
few | - | TRBJ1-3 | TRBV4-2 | CASSQDKAAADGNTIYF | TGTGCCAGCAGCCAAGATAAGGCGGCTGCGGATGGAAACACCATATATTTT
once | TRBD1 | TRBJ2-2 | TRBV19 | CASRDRVPGELFF | TGTGCCAGTAGGGACAGGGTCCCCGGGGAGCTGTTTTTT
- | TRBD2 | TRBJ2-1 | TRBV4-2 | CASSQGNGRAYNEQFF | TGTGCCAGCAGCCAAGGAAACGGGAGGGCTTACAATGAGCAGTTCTTC
- | TRBD1 | TRBJ1-5 | TRBV2 | CASREQGTNNQPQHF | TGTGCCAGCAGGGAACAGGGGACGAATAATCAGCCCCAGCATTTT
- | TRBD2 | TRBJ2-7 | TRBV28 | CASTLGSLAGAYEQYF | TGTGCCAGCACCCTGGGGAGCCTAGCGGGAGCCTACGAGCAGTACTTC
- | TRBD2 | TRBJ2-1 | TRBV5-4 | CASSGPSGGSLSQQFF | TGTGCCAGCAGCGGACCTAGCGGAGGTTCGTTATCACAGCAGTTCTTC
- | TRBD1 | TRBJ2-2 | TRBV7-3 | CASSLFGQGDGLNTGELFF | TGTGCCAGCAGCTTATTCGGGCAGGGGGATGGGCTGAACACCGGGGAGCTGTTTTTT
- | TRBD1 | TRBJ1-1 | TRBV14 | CASSQRTGYRNTEAFF | TGTGCCAGCAGCCAAAGGACAGGGTATAGGAACACTGAAGCTTTCTTT
few | TRBD2 | TRBJ2-5 | TRBV19 | CASSILAGETQYF | TGTGCCAGTAGTATACTAGCGGGAGAGACCCAGTACTTC
- | TRBD2 | TRBJ2-3 | TRBV18 | CASSPGLAGEGVDTQYF | TGTGCCAGCTCACCCGGACTAGCGGGAGAAGGAGTAGATACGCAGTATTTT
once | - | TRBJ2-1 | TRBV6-4 | CASSDSFGYSYNEQFF | TGTGCCAGCAGTGACTCTTTCGGGTACTCCTACAATGAGCAGTTCTTC
- | - | TRBJ2-7 | TRBV5-6 | CASSLAGSGAYEQYF | TGTGCCAGCAGCTTGGCCGGCTCAGGGGCCTACGAGCAGTACTTC
- | TRBD2 | TRBJ2-7 | TRBV28 | CASSSPQRGSSYEQYF | TGTGCCAGCAGTTCTCCTCAGCGGGGTAGCTCCTACGAGCAGTACTTC